This T cell receptor beta chain stems from a study of cytomegalovirus exposure and HLA in healthy donors. Background on the study: There were just under 400 genotyped donors. Of these, roughly 86% fell in the genetic ancestry cluster associated with self-reported Caucasian donors.

Germline loops: CDR1 SEHNR, CDR2 FQNEAQ (reference sequence). Trimming stripped 7 bases from V and 0 bases from J, with 8 bases between. CDR3 length: 13 residues. The primer mix had 60 Vbeta and 13 Jbeta primers. The table came from immunoSEQ multiplex PCR; TCRdb's copy has only in-frame clones and leaves some out. The data contain around 150,000 clones, around three quarters of them singletons. The TCR originated in a man in his forties in good health and CMV-seronegative. Input material: PBMCs. The rearrangement links TRBV7-9 to TRBJ2-3; D not certain. The CDR3 here is CASTPTSTDTQYF. As DNA, the CDR3 is TGTGCCAGCACCCCAACTAGCACAGATACGCAGTATTTT.